This T cell receptor beta chain is drawn from a study of blood T cell repertoires in COVID-19. As for the study in general: The samples span acute and convalescent COVID-19 from the United States, Italy and Spain. Sample material is recorded as cDNA or gDNA derived from T cells, B-cell-depleted T cells, or PBMCs.

Per the original methods: Quantification of nucleated cells was approximated via reference gene primer amplification. Clones were sequenced by immunoSEQ multiplex PCR, and TCRdb holds only the in-frame ones, with some missing. The V and J calls and clone size are taken from that table; D and trimming were inferred from the DNA. Here the sample spans around 250,000 clones, approximately 88% being singletons. Trimming cost V 3 bases and J 8 bases, with 15 bases left between them. Germline CDR1 reads SGDLS; CDR2 reads YYNGEE. This CDR3 is built from 14 residues. The TCR originated in a human donor in a cohort sampled during active COVID-19. The V gene is TRBV9, the J gene TRBJ2-1; a weak D match, TRBD2 (6 bases). Sequencing was performed on peripheral blood. The CDR3 reads CASSAVGGWYEQFF. DNA of the CDR3: TGTGCCAGCAGCGCGGTTGGGGGGTGGTATGAGCAGTTCTTC.